The rows below give T cell receptor beta chains drawn from one sample of a study of blood T cells in healthy people across ages. TCRdb reanalysed the 5' RACE reads using MiXCR and keeps one entry per CDR3 protein. The sample lists about 800,000 distinct CDR3 sequences, 35% to 50% seen once, with 15% to 20% in the top ten. The specimen sequenced was blood. Receptors were obtained from a man older than 75 in good health. Each CDR3 is given with its conserved first and last residue. The D gene is left open where the match is weak. A row's size may be missing; if present it is once, few, many or a size class.

size | D | J | V | DNA | CDR3
. | TRBD1 | TRBJ1-6 | TRBV6-6 | TGTGCCAGCAGCCCTGGGGGACAGGGGTTCTCACCCCTCCACTTT | CASSPGGQGFSPLHF
. | . | TRBJ1-5 | TRBV20-1 | TGCAGTGCTAAGAGGGTCGATCAGCCCCAGCATTTT | CSAKRVDQPQHF
few | . | TRBJ2-7 | TRBV7-8 | TGTGCCAGCAGCTTAGCTAAATCCTACGAGCAGTACTTC | CASSLAKSYEQYF
. | . | TRBJ2-1 | TRBV6-1 | TGTGCCAGCAGTGTTGAGGCCCGCTCCTACAATGAGCAGTTCTTC | CASSVEARSYNEQFF
. | TRBD2 | TRBJ2-1 | TRBV20-1 | TGCAGTGCCACCCTAGGGCTAGCGGGACAAGGAAGCTCCTACAATGAGCAGTTCTTC | CSATLGLAGQGSSYNEQFF
. | . | TRBJ1-2 | TRBV7-2 | TGTGCCAGCAGCTGTGCCAGACAGAGCAACTATGGCTACACCTTC | CASSCARQSNYGYTF
. | . | TRBJ2-3 | TRBV27 | TGTGCCAGCAGTCCAAATTACGATTTGCTTAGCACAGATACGCAGTATTTT | CASSPNYDLLSTDTQYF
few | . | TRBJ2-3 | TRBV21-1 | TGTGCCAGCATTGGGACTAGCCCTGCAGATACGCAGTATTTT | CASIGTSPADTQYF
few | TRBD2 | TRBJ2-7 | TRBV9 | TGTGCCAGCAGCGTTGGTAGCGGGAGTTTTGACGAGCAGTACTTC | CASSVGSGSFDEQYF
. | . | TRBJ2-7 | TRBV6-2/TRBV6-3 | TGTGCCAGCAGTACAGGATACTACGAGCAGTACTTC | CASSTGYYEQYF
. | . | TRBJ2-3 | TRBV21-1 | TGTGCCAGCAGCAAAACTAGCGGGAGGGCCCTCGGTCTGGATACGCAGTATTTT | CASSKTSGRALGLDTQYF
. | TRBD1 | TRBJ2-4 | TRBV4-1 | TGCGCCAGCAGCCCCCGGTCAGGGGGTGTCTTTCGGGAAAACATTCAGTACTTC | CASSPRSGGVFRENIQYF
. | TRBD2 | TRBJ2-1 | TRBV20-1 | TGCAGTGCCCCGGGAGGACTAGCGGCCGCTTCCTACAATGAGCAGTTCTTC | CSAPGGLAAASYNEQFF
few | . | TRBJ1-2 | TRBV4-1 | TGCGCCAGCAGCCAAGGAGGAAATATATACTATGGCTACACCTTC | CASSQGGNIYYGYTF
. | . | TRBJ2-5 | TRBV29-1 | TGCAGCGGTGAATTGTATGGGGTGAAGTACTTC | CSGELYGVKYF
few | TRBD2 | TRBJ2-1 | TRBV12-3/TRBV12-4 | TGTGCCAGCAGTTCACTAGCGGGAGTCCGTAATGAGCAGTTCTTC | CASSSLAGVRNEQFF
few | . | TRBJ2-7 | TRBV12-3/TRBV12-4 | TGTGCCAGCAGTATACAGGGCTTCCACGAGCAGTACTTC | CASSIQGFHEQYF
. | TRBD1 | TRBJ1-5 | TRBV27 | TGTGCCAGCAGTTCCGGACAGGGGGTAGGGCAGCCCCAGCATTTT | CASSSGQGVGQPQHF
. | . | TRBJ2-7 | TRBV25-1 | TGTGCCAGCAGTGTTCGGGTCGGCGAGCAGTACTTC | CASSVRVGEQYF
many | . | TRBJ2-3 | TRBV7-2 | TGTGCCAGCAGCTCGATGGGGGGTGATTACACAGATACGCAGTATTTT | CASSSMGGDYTDTQYF
many | . | TRBJ2-2 | TRBV29-1 | TGCAGCGTCGCAAATTCCCCGGACAGAAACACCGGGGAGCTGTTTTTT | CSVANSPDRNTGELFF
. | . | TRBJ2-7 | TRBV23-1 | TGCGCCAGCAGTCAATCGAAGGCAGCCTACGAGCAGTACTTC | CASSQSKAAYEQYF
. | . | TRBJ1-4 | TRBV18 | TGTGCCAGCTCACCCCCATCGATGGGCCCAAATGAAAAACTGTTTTTT | CASSPPSMGPNEKLFF
few | . | TRBJ2-6 | TRBV29-1 | TGCAGCGCTGGGAATGCTGGGGCCAACGTCCTGACTTTC | CSAGNAGANVLTF
. | . | TRBJ2-5 | TRBV2 | TGTGCCAGCAGCCGAGTACGCCAAGAGACCCAGTACTTC | CASSRVRQETQYF
. | TRBD1 | TRBJ2-7 | TRBV27 | TGTGCCAACAGTAGAAGGGGACAGACCTACGAGCAGTACTTC | CANSRRGQTYEQYF
. | TRBD2 | TRBJ2-1 | TRBV28 | TGTGCCAGCAGACCTACCATAGCGGGAATCGTGAAGACCCAGTTCTTC | CASRPTIAGIVKTQFF
. | TRBD1 | TRBJ1-4 | TRBV7-8 | TGTGCCAGCAGCCGTAAGCAAATGGACCGGGACAGAAGAGAAAAACTGTTTTTT | CASSRKQMDRDRREKLFF
. | . | TRBJ2-7 | TRBV7-2 | TGTGCCAGCAGCTTGCGGGGCGTCCACGAGCAGTACTTC | CASSLRGVHEQYF
. | . | TRBJ2-5 | TRBV6-6 | TGTGCCAGCAGGAGCGGGTTGTACCAAGAGACCCAGTACTTC | CASRSGLYQETQYF
. | TRBD2 | TRBJ2-7 | TRBV20-1 | TGCAGTGCTAGTGTACTAGCGGGAATGGCGGCCTACAATGAGCAGTACTTC | CSASVLAGMAAYNEQYF
once | . | TRBJ2-1 | TRBV11-2 | TGTGCCAGCAGCTTTGGAATCCCAACCCCTACCAATGAGCAGTTCTTC | CASSFGIPTPTNEQFF
. | TRBD1 | TRBJ1-4 | TRBV20-1 | TGCAGTGCTATCGTCCCGGGACAGGCAACTAATGAAAAACTGTTTTTT | CSAIVPGQATNEKLFF
few | TRBD1 | TRBJ2-6 | TRBV7-9 | TGTGCCAGCAGCTTAAGTAGAGGGGGCCGTATCTCTGGGGCCAACGTCCTGACTTTC | CASSLSRGGRISGANVLTF
few | . | TRBJ2-1 | TRBV5-1 | TGCGCCAGCAGCCTTCCGACGACGGATGAGCAGTTCTTC | CASSLPTTDEQFF
. | . | TRBJ2-3 | TRBV29-1 | TGCAGCGTTGTGACAGGCCTGAGCACAGATACGCAGTATTTT | CSVVTGLSTDTQYF
. | . | TRBJ2-7 | TRBV10-2 | TGCGCCAGCAGAGTGGACAGGGAGGGTTACGAGCAGTACTTC | CASRVDREGYEQYF
. | . | TRBJ2-5 | TRBV12-3/TRBV12-4 | TGTGCCAGCAGTTTCAAGGGGCTGAGTGAGACCCAGTACTTC | CASSFKGLSETQYF
. | . | TRBJ2-5 | TRBV24-1 | TGTGCCACCAGTGCTCTAGGGGGCCAAGAGACCCAGTACTTC | CATSALGGQETQYF
few | TRBD1 | TRBJ1-1 | TRBV9 | TGTGCCAGCAGCACTCCGGGACAGGGCACTGAAGCTTTCTTT | CASSTPGQGTEAFF
. | TRBD2 | TRBJ2-3 | TRBV20-1 | TGCAGTGCGGAAGGGCGTGGCGGGAGGTTTAGCACAGATACGCAGTATTTT | CSAEGRGGRFSTDTQYF